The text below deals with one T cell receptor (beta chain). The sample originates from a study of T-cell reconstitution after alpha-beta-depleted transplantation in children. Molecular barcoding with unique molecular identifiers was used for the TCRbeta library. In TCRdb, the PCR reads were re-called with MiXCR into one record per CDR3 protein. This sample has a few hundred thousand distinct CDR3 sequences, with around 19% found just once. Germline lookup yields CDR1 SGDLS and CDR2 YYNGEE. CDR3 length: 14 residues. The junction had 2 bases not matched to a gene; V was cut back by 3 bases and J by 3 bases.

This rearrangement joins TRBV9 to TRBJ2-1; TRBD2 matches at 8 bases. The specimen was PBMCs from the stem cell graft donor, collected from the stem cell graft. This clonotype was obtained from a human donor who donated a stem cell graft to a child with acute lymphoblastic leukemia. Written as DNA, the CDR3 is TGTGCCAGCAGCGAAGCGGGGGTCTACAATGAGCAGTTCTTC. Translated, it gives CASSEAGVYNEQFF.